This TCR beta chain was sequenced in a study of cytomegalovirus exposure and HLA in healthy donors listed by TCRdb under 2017. Study-level background: According to an earlier analysis of a few hundred of the donors, roughly 180 million T cells yielded over 90 million unique TCR beta sequences and less than 300 Gb of sequence data. Among 398 genotyped donors of the cohort, an average of around 240,000 unique TCR beta nucleotide sequences were sequenced per donor, approximately 20% of them non-productive. Several DR-DQ haplotypes were treated as single units for association and clustering because of strong linkage in the cohort. To decide whether each TCR beta V gene segment behaved as functional or pseudogenic, an earlier analysis of approximately 590 of the donors relied on high-throughput TCR beta sequencing. In the later analysis, no new phenotypic data were used to find candidate immune exposures; instead, reliance was placed on TCR beta sequences and their occurrence across donors. The T cell repertoires of 550 to 850 subjects were profiled by immunosequencing and related to cytomegalovirus serostatus. About 300 gigabases of sequencing data and 80 million or so unique TCR sequences were included in an early release covering roughly 700 HLA-typed donors. The study aimed to test whether signatures of past pathogen exposure could be identified by cataloging public T cell receptors. A later analysis re-analyzed previously published TCR beta repertoires from 650 to 800 donors and added high-resolution HLA genotyping to study TCR occurrence patterns. Typing coverage varied by locus: roughly 620-640 donors for A, B, C, DRB1 and DQB1; approximately 560 for DQA1; 600 to 610 for DPA1; fewer than 480 for DPB1. To predict cytomegalovirus infection status, the study brought together high-throughput TCR immunosequencing, statistical association of individual TCRs with disease status, and machine learning. Besides the first cohort of around 700 subjects, a separate validation cohort made up of over 95 different subjects was used. Of the roughly 400 genotyped donors, 81% were placed in the genetic ancestry cluster associated with self-reported Caucasian donors. Donor age, sex, ethnicity and CMV serostatus were collected together with the repertoire data. Both class I and class II loci were covered by HLA typing, at four-digit resolution. All discovery cohort repertoires had been generated using a single sequencing platform. A later genetic analysis used genome-wide SNP genotypes for about 60% of the roughly 670 donors, treating that subset as a discovery cohort. General findings and caveats noted by the study authors: Sequencing depth was assumed to be roughly uniform across donors in the presence/absence analyses, though that assumption may not hold. Most TCR sequences were observed very rarely across donors, whereas some public TCRs were present in many individuals. A further reported finding was that TCR beta sequences accurately predicted the HLA-A and HLA-B alleles for most subjects in the first cohort. Because the 87-base-pair reads could not distinguish some IMGT-functional V segments, including TRBV6-2 and TRBV6-3, those segments were excluded. In this cohort, only TCR beta chains were sequenced, and detectable features were limited by the absence of alpha or paired-chain data. In vitro tests confirmed that three of the cytomegalovirus-associated TCR beta chains recognize cytomegalovirus antigens. In a later genetic analysis, fewer N-insertions in productive TCRs were reported among donors in an Asian-associated ancestry cluster than the roughly 700-donor mean. A cluster of highly shared sequence variants was judged likely to be a technical artifact of the sequencing pipeline. Because some donors lacked HLA typing at each locus, the association tests relied only on the typed subset. When HLA alleles, especially DR and DQ, strongly co-occurred, attributing TCR associations to individual alleles was difficult. According to a later analysis, parvovirus B19, influenza, CMV and Epstein-Barr virus appeared linked to several top co-occurrence clusters. In an earlier analysis of some 500 of the donors, most TCR beta V segments appeared in productive rearrangements about 87% or about 30% of the time, broadly matching IMGT annotations. The classifier was reported to diagnose cytomegalovirus status with high specificity and sensitivity in both the original cohort and the validation cohort. According to a later analysis, most CMV-associated TCR beta chains appeared to be HLA-restricted, and the HLA associations seemed to be driven largely by CMV exposure. In a later analysis, 15,000 to 20,000 TCR beta sequences were associated with specific HLA alleles at a false discovery rate of 0.05. According to the authors, the approach could potentially be generalized to other disease states and immunological phenotypes. The earlier analysis of 587 of the donors excluded roughly 17 rarely observed V segments, including chromosome 9 orphons, because counts were too low. A later analysis found that TCR association rates varied across HLA loci, with DRB1 alleles showing the most associated TCRs and HLA-C alleles the fewest. Compared with equally common non-associated chains, HLA-associated TCR beta chains in a later analysis were more clonally expanded and had lower generation probabilities. A total of roughly 160 TCR beta chains were listed by the study as associated with cytomegalovirus. V-gene and J-gene trimming of TCR beta chains was associated with a missense DCLRE1C variant in a later genetic analysis, and the association was replicated in an independent cohort. CMV serostatus was the only immune exposure information available for the cohort. Correlated functional status among segregating V segments might reflect linkage disequilibrium, but an unknown experimental factor could not be ruled out.

The cohort was made up of 650 to 700 healthy bone marrow donors. All cohort members were sampled while nominally healthy, although unrecorded immune exposures were likely present. The donor was CMV seropositive and was included in the group of 250 to 300 seropositive cohort members. A peripheral blood sample was provided by each donor, and peripheral blood mononuclear cells were used for TCR beta sequencing. Genomic DNA extraction from the blood cell samples was performed with the Qiagen DNeasy Blood Extraction Kit. Libraries were made using the immunoSEQ multiplex PCR assay. For the multiplex PCR, a mixture combining 60 forward primers for TCR Vbeta segments and 13 reverse primers for TCR Jbeta segments was used. The CDR3 region of rearranged TCR beta genes was amplified from genomic DNA by a multiplex PCR assay. On the Illumina HiSeq System, the amplified TCR beta libraries were sequenced as 87-base-pair reads. In the original analysis: A later analysis counted around 72 million unique TCR beta chains across the 666 repertoires, and about 10 million of these chains were shared by at least two donors. To remove PCR and sequencing errors, raw reads were error-corrected and collapsed into unique sequences using a nearest-neighbor algorithm that merged closely related sequences. CDR3 sequences were aligned to IMGT reference sequences to assign V, D and J gene segments. For a sequence to be retained, a match of at least six nucleotides was required to both a V gene segment and a J gene segment. Rearrangements were classified as productive when the CDR3 lacked stop codons and remained in frame with V and J, and all other rearrangements were classified as non-productive. CDR3 was defined by IMGT convention, running from the second conserved V-encoded cysteine to the conserved J-encoded phenylalanine. The earlier analysis of 587 of the donors excluded any sequence lacking an unambiguous match to a single V gene segment. An earlier analysis of 550 to 650 of the donors classified V segments as functional when productive rearrangements were above 56.7% and as segregating when the standard deviation between donors was above 5%. A statistical classification framework was built for diagnosing cytomegalovirus status from the catalog of TCR beta chain sequences. In a later analysis, TCR nucleotide sequences were compared against IMGT/GENE-DB human TR gene sequences so that V and J genes could be assigned. The TCRdist pipeline was used in a later analysis to assign CDR3 sequences and most-parsimonious VDJ recombination scenarios. A later analysis defined each TCR beta chain by its CDR3 amino acid sequence plus V-gene family, and excluded reads lacking a unique V-gene family. As a way to deal with suspected cross-contamination and a sequencing artifact, a later analysis dropped under 600 nucleotide sequences that were highly shared and had low generation probability. For each public chain, a later analysis derived a clonal expansion index from normalized ranks of inferred template counts within each repertoire. Generation probabilities in a later analysis came from a VDJ recombination model fitted to out-of-frame rearrangements, and those results were checked against IGoR. Hypergeometric tests were used in a later analysis to score TCR-TCR, TCR-HLA and TCR-CMV co-occurrence, with a repertoire-size bias correction applied to the TCR pairs. In a later analysis, false discovery rates were estimated by permuting HLA or CMV assignments 20 times. In a later analysis, co-occurring TCRs were grouped with DBSCAN, and TCRdist sequence similarity was added when clustering was performed within HLA-allele-positive subsets. Repertoires with fewer than 30,000 or more than 120,000 public chains were left out of co-occurrence clustering, as were a handful of repertoires with anomalous nucleotide sharing. TCRdb carries this immuneACCESS record with in-frame sequences only. Its versions omit some clonotypes, under half of them owing to an unresolved V gene in the studies checked, with the rest unexplained. That table furnishes V, J and clone size, whereas the DNA furnished D and trimming. The sample data list some 120,000 clones, and roughly 80% of these were observed just once. Roughly 11% of the sample rests with the top ten.

The CDR3 measures 11 amino acids from cysteine to phenylalanine. The sequence is cut down to CDR3 DNA, 33 bases in frame from base 1. V is cut by 5 bases and J by 7 bases, and the space between the germline ends is 9 bases. Based on the germline V gene, the CDR1 and CDR2 sequences are MNHNS and SASEGT. For this clone: Its antigen has not been determined. No per-base quality is available; no much larger clone lies one base away.

This sequence was found in a man aged 25-45 years in good health and CMV-seropositive. The V and J segments used are TRBV6-1 and TRBJ2-7; the D segment could be TRBD1, given 6 matching bases. The specimen was PBMCs. The DNA sequence is as follows: TGTGCCAGCAGTATAGGGACAGAGCAGTACTTC. Its protein product is CASSIGTEQYF.